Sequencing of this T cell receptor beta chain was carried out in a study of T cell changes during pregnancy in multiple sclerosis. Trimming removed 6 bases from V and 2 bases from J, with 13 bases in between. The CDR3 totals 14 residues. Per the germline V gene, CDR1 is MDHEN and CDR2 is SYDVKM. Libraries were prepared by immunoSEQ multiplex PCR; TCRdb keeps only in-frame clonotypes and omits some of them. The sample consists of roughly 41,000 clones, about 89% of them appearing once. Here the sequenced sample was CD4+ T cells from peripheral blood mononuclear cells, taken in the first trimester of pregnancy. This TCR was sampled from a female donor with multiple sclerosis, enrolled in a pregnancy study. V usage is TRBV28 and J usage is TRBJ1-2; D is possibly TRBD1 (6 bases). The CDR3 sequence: CASSIITGNYGYTF. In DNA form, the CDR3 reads TGTGCCAGCAGCATCATTACAGGGAACTATGGCTACACCTTC.